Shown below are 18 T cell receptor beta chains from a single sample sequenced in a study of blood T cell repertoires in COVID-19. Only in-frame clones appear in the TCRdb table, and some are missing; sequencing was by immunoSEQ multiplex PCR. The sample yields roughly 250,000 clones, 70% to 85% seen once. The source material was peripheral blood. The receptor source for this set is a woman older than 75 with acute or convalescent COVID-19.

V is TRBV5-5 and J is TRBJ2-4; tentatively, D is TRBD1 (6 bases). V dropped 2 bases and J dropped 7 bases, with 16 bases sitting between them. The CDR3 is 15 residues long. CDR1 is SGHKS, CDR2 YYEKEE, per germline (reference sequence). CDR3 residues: CASSFRDNQWNIQYF. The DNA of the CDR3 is TGTGCCAGCAGCTTCCGGGACAACCAGTGGAACATTCAGTACTTC.

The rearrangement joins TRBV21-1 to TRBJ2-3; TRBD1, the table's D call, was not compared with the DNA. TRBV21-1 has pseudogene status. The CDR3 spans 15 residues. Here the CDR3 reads CASSKGGRGSYTQYF. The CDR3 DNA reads TGTGCCAGCAGCAAAGGGGGCAGGGGGTCATATACGCAGTATTTT.

The CDR3 here is CASSYSWQGMETQYF. The CDR3 coding sequence is TGTGCCAGCAGTTACTCCTGGCAGGGGATGGAGACCCAGTACTTC. This rearrangement joins TRBV6-5 to TRBJ2-5; possible D gene TRBD1, 6 bases. The CDR3 consists of 15 residues. With 0 bases removed from V and 5 bases from J, the gap between germline ends came to 13 bases. CDR1 and CDR2 from the germline V gene are MNHEY and SVGAGI.

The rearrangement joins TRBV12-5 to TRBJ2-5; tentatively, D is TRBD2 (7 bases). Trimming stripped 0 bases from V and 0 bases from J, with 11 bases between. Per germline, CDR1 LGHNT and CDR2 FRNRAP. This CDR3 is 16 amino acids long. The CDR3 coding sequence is TGTGCTAGTGGTTTGGTACAGGGAGGGAACCAAGAGACCCAGTACTTC. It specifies CASGLVQGGNQETQYF.

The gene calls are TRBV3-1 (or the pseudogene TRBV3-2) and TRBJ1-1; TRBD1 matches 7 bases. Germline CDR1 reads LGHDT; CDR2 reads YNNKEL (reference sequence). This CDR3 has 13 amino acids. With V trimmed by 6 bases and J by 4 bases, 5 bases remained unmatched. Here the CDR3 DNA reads TGTGCCAGCAGTCGGACAGGAGGCACTGAAGCTTTCTTT. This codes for CASSRTGGTEAFF.

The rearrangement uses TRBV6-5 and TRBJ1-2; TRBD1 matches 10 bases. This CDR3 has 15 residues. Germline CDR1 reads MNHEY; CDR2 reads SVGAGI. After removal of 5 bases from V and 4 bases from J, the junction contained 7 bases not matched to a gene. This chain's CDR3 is CASSQLGTGVYGYTF. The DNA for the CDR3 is TGTGCCAGCAGTCAGTTGGGGACAGGGGTCTATGGCTACACCTTC.

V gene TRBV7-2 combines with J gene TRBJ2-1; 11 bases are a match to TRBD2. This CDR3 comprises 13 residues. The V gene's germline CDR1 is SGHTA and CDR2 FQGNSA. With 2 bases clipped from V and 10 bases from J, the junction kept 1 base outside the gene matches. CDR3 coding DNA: TGTGCCAGCAGCTTAAGGACTAGCGGGGAGCAGTTCTTC. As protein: CASSLRTSGEQFF.

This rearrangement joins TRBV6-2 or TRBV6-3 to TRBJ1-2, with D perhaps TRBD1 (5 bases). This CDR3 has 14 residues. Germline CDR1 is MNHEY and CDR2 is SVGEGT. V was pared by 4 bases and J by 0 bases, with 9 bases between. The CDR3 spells CASSSTTANYGYTF. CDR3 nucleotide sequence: TGTGCCAGCAGTTCCACGACAGCTAACTATGGCTACACCTTC.

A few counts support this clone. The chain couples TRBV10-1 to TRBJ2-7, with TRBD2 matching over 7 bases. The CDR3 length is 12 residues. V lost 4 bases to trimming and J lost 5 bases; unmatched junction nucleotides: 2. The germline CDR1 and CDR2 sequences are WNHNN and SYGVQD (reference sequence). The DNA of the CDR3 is TGCGCCAGCAGTGTAGGGAGGGACGAGCAGTACTTC. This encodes CASSVGRDEQYF.

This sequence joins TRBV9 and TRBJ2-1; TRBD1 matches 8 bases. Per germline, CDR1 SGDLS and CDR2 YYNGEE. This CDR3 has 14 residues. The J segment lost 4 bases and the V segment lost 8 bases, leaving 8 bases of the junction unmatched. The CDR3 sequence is CASARQGSYNEQFF. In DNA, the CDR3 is TGTGCCAGTGCCAGACAGGGGAGTTACAATGAGCAGTTCTTC.

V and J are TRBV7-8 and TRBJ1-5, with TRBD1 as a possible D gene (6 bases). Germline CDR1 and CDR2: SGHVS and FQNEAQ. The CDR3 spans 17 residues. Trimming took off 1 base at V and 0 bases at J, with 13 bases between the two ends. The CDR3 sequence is CASSLGDIYGSNQPQHF. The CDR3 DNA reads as TGTGCCAGCAGCTTAGGGGACATCTACGGTAGCAATCAGCCCCAGCATTTT.

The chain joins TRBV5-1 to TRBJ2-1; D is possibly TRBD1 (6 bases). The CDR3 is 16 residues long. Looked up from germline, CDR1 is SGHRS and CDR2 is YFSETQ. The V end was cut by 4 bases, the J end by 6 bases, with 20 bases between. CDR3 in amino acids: CASSQAGTLGGNEQFF. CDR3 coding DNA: TGCGCCAGCAGCCAAGCAGGGACACTAGGCGGCAATGAGCAGTTCTTC. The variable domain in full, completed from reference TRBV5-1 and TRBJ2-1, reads KAGVTQTPRYLIKTRGQQVTLSCSPISGHRSVSWYQQTPGQGLQFLFEYFSETQRNKGNFPGRFSGRQFSNSRSEMNVSTLELGDSALYLCASSQAGTLGGNEQFFGPGTRLTVL.

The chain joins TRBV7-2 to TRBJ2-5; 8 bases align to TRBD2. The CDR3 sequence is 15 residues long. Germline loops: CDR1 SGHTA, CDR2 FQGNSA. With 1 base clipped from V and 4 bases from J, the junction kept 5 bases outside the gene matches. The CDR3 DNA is TGTGCCAGCAGCTTAGTCGCAGCGGGGGTAGAGACCCAGTACTTC. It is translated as CASSLVAAGVETQYF. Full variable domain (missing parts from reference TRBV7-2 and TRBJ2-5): GAGVSQSPSNKVTEKGKDVELRCDPISGHTALYWYRQSLGQGLEFLIYFQGNSAPDKSGLPSDRFSAERTGGSVSTLTIQRTQQEDSAVYLCASSLVAAGVETQYFGPGTRLLVL.

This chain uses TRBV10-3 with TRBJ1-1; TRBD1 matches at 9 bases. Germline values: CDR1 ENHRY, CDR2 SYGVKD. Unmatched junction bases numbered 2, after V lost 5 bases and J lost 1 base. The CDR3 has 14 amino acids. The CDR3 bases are TGTGCCATCAGTCCGGGACAGGGGAACACTGAAGCTTTCTTT. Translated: CAISPGQGNTEAFF.

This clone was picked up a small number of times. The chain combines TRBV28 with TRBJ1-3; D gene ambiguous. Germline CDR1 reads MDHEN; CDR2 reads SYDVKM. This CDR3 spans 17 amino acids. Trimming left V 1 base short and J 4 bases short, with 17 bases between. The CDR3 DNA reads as TGTGCCAGCAGTTTATCCTATTCGCGGGCAGTCGGAAACACCATATATTTT. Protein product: CASSLSYSRAVGNTIYF.

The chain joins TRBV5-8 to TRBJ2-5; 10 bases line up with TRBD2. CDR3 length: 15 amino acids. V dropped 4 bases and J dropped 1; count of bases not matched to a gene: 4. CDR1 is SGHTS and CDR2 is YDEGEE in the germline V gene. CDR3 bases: TGTGCCAGCAGCGCTAGCGGGGGAGTCCAAGAGACCCAGTACTTC. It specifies CASSASGGVQETQYF.

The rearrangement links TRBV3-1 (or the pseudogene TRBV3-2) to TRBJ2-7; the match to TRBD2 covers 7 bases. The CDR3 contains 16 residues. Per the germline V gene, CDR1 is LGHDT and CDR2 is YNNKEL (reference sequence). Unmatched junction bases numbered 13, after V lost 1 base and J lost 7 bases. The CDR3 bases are TGTGCCAGCAGCCAAGTCCTGCCGGGACTACGGTTTGAGCAGTACTTC. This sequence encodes CASSQVLPGLRFEQYF.

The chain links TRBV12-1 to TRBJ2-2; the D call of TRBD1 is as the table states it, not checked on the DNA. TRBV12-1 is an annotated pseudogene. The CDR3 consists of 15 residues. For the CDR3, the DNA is TGTGCCAGCAGTCGACCGGGACAAGGGGCCGGGGAGCTGTTTTTT. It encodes CASSRPGQGAGELFF.